The clone carrying this T cell receptor (beta chain) appeared a few times. As yet, its antigen is unknown. The sample comes from a study of T cells in Graves' hyperthyroidism and ophthalmopathy. The CDR3 extends over 16 amino acids. V lost 5 bases to trimming and J lost 0 bases, with 13 bases between them. Per the germline V gene, CDR1 is SEHNR and CDR2 is FQNEAQ (reference sequence). The investigators amplified TCR beta CDR3 regions from RNA transcripts. HTBI primers were used for first-round RT-PCR of the TCR CDR3. TCRdb used MiXCR to reprocess the multiplex PCR reads, holding one entry per CDR3 protein. Of roughly 580,000 distinct CDR3 sequences in the sample, roughly 46% are singletons; the top ten hold about 8.2%. Stable hyperthyroidism: no ophthalmopathy progression over 18 months of follow-up. Researchers barred patients who had uncontrolled infection, other autoimmune disease, pregnancy or lactation.

Findings and caveats of the study: In blood, most of the thyroid clonotypes expanded above 0.001 were also present. Ophthalmopathy was distinguished from stable hyperthyroidism by 13 V-J signatures.

The sequenced sample was peripheral blood or thyroid tissue (not recorded which). The sequence came from a woman aged 18-29 years with Graves' hyperthyroidism. The chain links TRBV7-9 to TRBJ1-4, with a tentative D call TRBD1 (5 bases). In nucleotides, the CDR3 is TGTGCCAGCAGCACCGGGACCCTAGCAACTAATGAAAAACTGTTTTTT. It codes for CASSTGTLATNEKLFF.